This entry features one T cell receptor (beta chain) sequence. These data belong to a study of T cell responses to AZD1222 COVID-19 vaccine. Sequencing used immunoSEQ multiplex PCR; TCRdb keeps in-frame clones, though not all of them. The sample includes 100,000 to 140,000 clones, roughly 90% of them seen just once. The specimen comprised peripheral blood, sampled 28 days after the second AZD1222 dose. The origin of this receptor is an adult who received the AZD1222 COVID-19 vaccine.

CDR3 amino acids: CASTPTQRHASVGYTF. Written as DNA, the CDR3 is TGTGCCAGCACCCCTACCCAGAGACACGCTTCGGTTGGCTACACCTTC. This sequence joins TRBV28 and TRBJ1-2; no clear D. Trimming removed 7 bases from V and 7 bases from J, with 25 bases in between. This CDR3 comprises 16 residues. Germline CDR1 reads MDHEN; CDR2 reads SYDVKM.